This TCR beta chain was sequenced in a study of T-cell memory formation after mild COVID-19. Study-level background: Largely, TCR clusters stayed within a single donor. Overall study results and limits: Mainly CM and EM harbored the contracting CD4+ clones; mainly EMRA harbored the CD8+ ones. Second-wave clones that peaked on day 37 lacked confirmed SARS-CoV-2 specificity.

Amplification by 5'RACE using constant-segment primers produced TCR alpha and TCR beta cDNA libraries that carried sample barcodes and UMIs. TCRdb fed the 5' RACE reads into MiXCR, producing one record per CDR3 protein. Of some 260,000 distinct CDR3 sequences listed, 16% are singletons. A remark on this clonotype: Its matching antigen is unknown.

The receptor comes from a man between 18 and 35 years old who had mild COVID-19 (a few samples of this study predate the infection). Cell type and time point are not known. The sequenced sample was PBMCs or a T cell subset sorted from them (not recorded which).

The CDR3 protein is CASSPRGGYTF. CDR3 in DNA: TGTGCCAGCAGCCCCAGGGGAGGCTACACCTTC. The chain recombines TRBV7-2 with TRBJ1-2; possibly TRBD1 for D (6 bases). Germline assignment: CDR1 SGHTA and CDR2 FQGNSA. The CDR3 consists of 11 residues. V gave up 5 bases and J gave up 8 bases, with 9 bases separating them.